These 7 T cell receptor beta chains were sequenced from one sample in a study of CD8 T cells in ankylosing spondylitis. TCRdb re-analysed the 5' RACE reads in MiXCR, keeping a single row per CDR3 protein. The data contain a few hundred thousand distinct CDR3 sequences, around 20% of them seen just once; the ten biggest clones take up 3.5%. Sequencing used blood, either unsorted or a sorted T cell fraction (not recorded which). The receptor source for this set is a female donor with ankylosing spondylitis or in good health (not recorded which).

The table lists this clonotype with many counts. This chain uses TRBV5-1 with TRBJ2-1, with D maybe TRBD2 (5 bases). Between the trimmed V and J ends, which lost 4 bases and 3 bases, there was a span of 23 bases. There are 18 residues in the CDR3. Germline-derived CDR1 and CDR2 are SGHRS and YFSETQ. CDR3 sequence (DNA): TGCGCCAGCAGCCCGGAAATAGACCCCGGGATTAACTACAATGAGCAGTTCTTC. Protein product: CASSPEIDPGINYNEQFF.

This clonotype has more than one count but fewer than ten. J is TRBJ2-7 and V is TRBV4-3; 7 bases map to TRBD2. Germline CDR1 is LGHNA and CDR2 is YSLEER. The CDR3 extends over 14 amino acids. Trimming removed 4 bases from V and 1 base from J; junction bases left unmatched: 4. The CDR3 bases are TGCGCCAGCAGCCCGCGAGCGGGATCCTACGAGCAGTACTTC. It yields the protein CASSPRAGSYEQYF.

The chain uses TRBV2 and TRBJ2-4; either TRBD1 or TRBD2 may supply D (6 bases each). V was trimmed by 6 bases and J by 6 bases, leaving 15 bases between them. The germline V gene has CDR1 SNHLY and CDR2 FYNNEI. This CDR3 spans 14 amino acids. This chain's CDR3 is CASRGGHGGNIQYF. The DNA of the CDR3 is TGTGCCAGCAGAGGGGGGCATGGTGGAAACATTCAGTACTTC. The full variable domain, in which reference TRBV2 and TRBJ2-4 provide the parts outside the CDR3, is EPEVTQTPSHQVTQMGQEVILRCVPISNHLYFYWYRQILGQKVEFLVSFYNNEISEKSEIFDDQFSVERPDGSNFTLKIRSTKLEDSAMYFCASRGGHGGNIQYFGAGTRLSVL.

This clonotype was seen a handful of times. The CDR3 bases are TGCAGTGCTAGGGACCCCCGTGGCGGGGGGGACAATGAGCAGTTCTTC. This translates into CSARDPRGGGDNEQFF. The chain combines TRBV20-1 with TRBJ2-1; TRBD2 matches 9 bases. CDR1 is DFQATT and CDR2 is SNEGSKA in the germline V gene (reference sequence). The CDR3 loop spans 16 amino acids. V was pared by 3 bases and J by 5 bases, with 11 bases of the junction left unmatched.

This clonotype occurred many times. This sequence joins TRBV6-1 and TRBJ2-3; 9 nucleotides line up with TRBD2. CDR1 MNHNS and CDR2 SASEGT come from the germline V gene. The CDR3 runs 15 residues. With 5 bases clipped from V and 3 bases from J, the junction kept 6 bases outside the gene matches. CDR3 in DNA: TGTGCCAGCAGTCCGACTAGCGGTACTACAGATACGCAGTATTTT. This sequence encodes CASSPTSGTTDTQYF.

The CDR3 DNA follows: TGTGCCATCAGTCTCTCTGATCGGGAGACCCAGTACTTC. This encodes CAISLSDRETQYF. The chain employs TRBV10-3 and TRBJ2-5; D remains unclear. The CDR3 runs 13 residues. Germline CDR1 ENHRY, CDR2 SYGVKD. The V end lost 5 bases, the J end lost 5 bases, and 12 bases lay between the germline ends.

The V gene is TRBV25-1, the J gene TRBJ1-6, with D hard to call. The CDR3 is made up of 12 amino acids. Germline CDR1 and CDR2: MGHDK and SYGVNS. The V end was cut by 2 bases, the J end by 11 bases, with 7 bases between. In nucleotides, the CDR3 is TGTGCCAGCAGTGAACTGGCCCCACCCCTCCACTTT. Translation: CASSELAPPLHF.